A single T cell receptor (beta chain) is shown here with its context. This specimen belongs to a study of control samples from healthy donors and cancer patients. V lost 3 bases to trimming and J lost 5 bases, with 8 bases between them. This CDR3 comprises 13 residues. CDR1 is KGHSH and CDR2 is LQKENI in the germline V gene. The method was immunoSEQ multiplex PCR; TCRdb's version includes in-frame clones alone and lacks a portion of them. The profile shows 60,000 to 85,000 clones, around 92% of them singletons. The receptor's source is a woman aged 60-75 years in good health. The chain joins TRBV18 to TRBJ2-1, with D hard to call. The sequenced sample was blood. The CDR3 nucleotides read TGTGCCAGCTCACCGGGGTCAAACAATGAGCAGTTCTTC. Translation: CASSPGSNNEQFF.